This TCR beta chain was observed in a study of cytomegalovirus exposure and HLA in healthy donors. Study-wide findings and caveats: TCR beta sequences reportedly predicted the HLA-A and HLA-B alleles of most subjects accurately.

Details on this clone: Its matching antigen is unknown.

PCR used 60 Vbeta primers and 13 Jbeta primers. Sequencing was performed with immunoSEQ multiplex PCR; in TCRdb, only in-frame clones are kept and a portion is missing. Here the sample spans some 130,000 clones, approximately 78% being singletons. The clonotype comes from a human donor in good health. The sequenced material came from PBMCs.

CDR3 nucleotide sequence: TGTGCCAGCAGCGTAGGTCAGGGGGCCGCGTACGAGCAGTACTTC. This encodes CASSVGQGAAYEQYF. The chain uses TRBV9 and TRBJ2-7, with 8 bases aligning to TRBD1. The length of the CDR3 is 15 residues. The junction had 6 bases not matched to a gene; V was cut back by 0 bases and J by 4 bases. CDR1 SGDLS and CDR2 YYNGEE come from the germline V gene.